What follows is one T cell receptor beta chain and its context. Its antigen is not identified. The libraries of TRB cDNA were prepared using 5' RACE with UMI labels. TCRdb reprocessed the 5' RACE reads, keeping one entry per CDR3 protein, no DNA. The data include roughly 50,000 distinct CDR3 sequences; the top ten clones carry around 0.5%. This sample was taken from a study of CXCR3-negative and CXCR3-positive naive CD8 T cells. Every CD8+ T cell subset underwent triplicate sorting at about 300,000 cells apiece. General observations from the study: More hydrophobic TRB CDR3s were found in CXCR3-positive naive cells than in CXCR3-negative naive cells. No difference in surface CD5 was seen between naive subsets, and TCR strength was inferred from TRB CDR3 properties.

Sequenced: naive CXCR3+ CD8+ T cells from blood. The subset: CD45RO-CCR7+CD27+CD95- naive CD8+ T cells expressing CXCR3 (TNR3+). This TCR derives from a human donor in good health. Some clones in this sample may be carry-over from other donors' samples.

CDR3 amino acids: CASSLLGANEKLFF. The chain employs TRBV28 and TRBJ1-4; TCRdb calls TRBD1, which cannot be checked without DNA. Germline V lookup: CDR1 MDHEN, CDR2 SYDVKM. This CDR3 is 14 amino acids long.